These 19 T cell receptor beta chains were sequenced from one sample in a study of T cell repertoires in cytomegalovirus infection. In TCRdb, the reads were re-called with MiXCR into one record per CDR3 protein. This table holds about 260,000 distinct CDR3 sequences, approximately 9.1% found once. Material for sequencing was PBMCs. These receptors all come from a human donor in good health (CMV status not recorded). Some clones in this sample may be carry-over from other donors' samples.

The genes are TRBV29-1 and TRBJ1-2; TRBD1 is a possible D gene (5 bases). V was shortened by 7 bases and J by 5 bases, with 17 bases between the two germline ends. The CDR3 length is 13 residues. Germline CDR1 is SQVTM and CDR2 is ANQGSEA. CDR3 nucleotides: TGCAGCGCCGGGGACCAAACCCGATATGGCTACACCTTC. It encodes CSAGDQTRYGYTF.

Ten or more counts support this clonotype. The chain is built from TRBV20-1 and TRBJ2-1, with 11 bases identical to TRBD1. V trimming: 1 base; J trimming: 10 bases; junction bases outside the gene matches: 9. CDR1 is DFQATT and CDR2 is SNEGSKA in the germline V gene (reference sequence). This CDR3 has 15 amino acids. Here the CDR3 reads CSARGGQGAPGEQFF. CDR3 sequence (DNA): TGCAGTGCTAGAGGCGGACAGGGGGCCCCTGGGGAGCAGTTCTTC.

V gene TRBV6-1 combines with J gene TRBJ2-1, with TRBD2 matching over 8 bases. J gave up 9 bases and V 5 bases, and 12 bases lay outside the gene matches. Germline V CDR1 and CDR2: MNHNS, SASEGT. The CDR3 covers 15 residues. This CDR3 reads CASSRLSGSVTEQFF. CDR3 DNA sequence: TGTGCCAGCAGTAGGCTAAGCGGGAGTGTCACTGAGCAGTTCTTC.

The rearrangement joins TRBV19 to TRBJ1-2, with D possibly being TRBD1 (6 bases). Germline V CDR1 and CDR2: LNHDA, SQIVND (reference sequence). CDR3 length: 18 residues. V was clipped by 3 bases and J by 4 bases, with 24 bases between them. The CDR3: CASSIAKGEKGTGYGYTF. The DNA of the CDR3 is TGTGCCAGTAGTATCGCTAAGGGGGAAAAAGGAACGGGCTATGGCTACACCTTC.

This clonotype was picked up many times. The genes are TRBV24-1 and TRBJ2-7, with 9 bases aligning to TRBD1. The CDR3 has 16 amino acids. Germline values: CDR1 KGHDR, CDR2 SFDVKD. With 12 bases clipped from V and 0 bases from J, the junction kept 14 bases outside the gene matches. The CDR3 loop is CALTRRRTGVSYEQYF. CDR3 nucleotides: TGTGCCCTCACTCGCCGCCGGACAGGGGTCTCCTACGAGCAGTACTTC.

This clonotype has at least ten counts. The rearrangement links TRBV6-2 or TRBV6-3 to TRBJ1-1; perhaps TRBD1 as D (5 bases). CDR3 size: 11 residues. V was clipped by 6 bases and J by 7 bases, with 9 bases between them. CDR1 MNHEY and CDR2 SVGEGT come from the germline V gene. The CDR3 loop reads CASSQGVEAFF. CDR3 bases: TGTGCCAGCAGCCAGGGTGTTGAAGCTTTCTTT.

The genes are TRBV20-1 and TRBJ1-2; D ambiguous. The V gene's germline CDR1 is DFQATT and CDR2 SNEGSKA (reference sequence). The CDR3 is 14 residues long. V lost 0 bases and J lost 8, with 16 bases in between. The CDR3 DNA reads as TGCAGTGCTAGAGATAACAGAGGGCCCAGGGGCTACACCTTC. Translation: CSARDNRGPRGYTF.

There are many counts of this clonotype. DNA of the CDR3: TGTGCCACCAGCAGAGAGAACGCGGGAACTGAAGCTTTCTTT. Translating it yields CATSRENAGTEAFF. This chain connects TRBV15 to TRBJ1-1; no clear D gene. V lost 0 bases and J 5 bases, leaving 10 bases between the germline ends. This CDR3 contains 14 residues. Germline V gives CDR1 LNHNV, CDR2 YYDKDF (reference sequence). Based on the CDR3 plus reference TRBV15 and TRBJ1-1, the full variable domain is DAMVIQNPRYQVTQFGKPVTLSCSQTLNHNVMYWYQQKSSQAPKLLFHYYDKDFNNEADTPDNFQSRRPNTSFCFLDIRSPGLGDTAMYLCATSRENAGTEAFFGQGTRLTVV.

The J gene is TRBJ2-3, the V gene TRBV5-1; D might be TRBD2 (7 bases). The CDR3 has 15 residues. Germline V lookup: CDR1 SGHRS, CDR2 YFSETQ. Between the trimmed V and J ends, which lost 8 bases and 2 bases, there was a span of 18 bases. The CDR3 reads CARTPGGPTTDTQYF. The CDR3 nucleotides read TGCGCCAGAACCCCCGGGGGGCCAACCACAGATACGCAGTATTTT.

This clonotype was detected ten times or more. The genes are TRBV30 and TRBJ2-1; 12 bases align to TRBD2. Germline V lookup: CDR1 GTSNPN, CDR2 SVGIG (reference sequence). The CDR3 loop spans 16 amino acids. The V and J ends lost 1 base and 6 bases, in that order; junction bases with no gene match: 7. The DNA of the CDR3 is TGTGCCTGGAGTGCGCCGGGACTAGCGGGTATCAATGAGCAGTTCTTC. This encodes CAWSAPGLAGINEQFF.

The chain uses TRBV7-2 and TRBJ1-5; 7 bases are shared with TRBD1. From germline, CDR1 is SGHTA and CDR2 FQGNSA. Losses at the gene ends were 5 bases for V and 0 bases for J; bases not matched to a gene: 10. The length of the CDR3 is 17 residues. The CDR3 DNA is TGTGCCAGCAGCACACGGACAGGCGTAGCTAGCAATCAGCCCCAGCATTTT. It encodes CASSTRTGVASNQPQHF.

This clonotype was recorded at least ten times. The chain uses TRBV7-2 and TRBJ1-1; no clear D. This CDR3 contains 12 residues. The V and J ends lost 10 bases and 7 bases respectively, with 16 bases between them. Germline-derived CDR1 and CDR2 are SGHTA and FQGNSA. The CDR3 reads CAIGPRFGEAFF. The CDR3 DNA reads as TGTGCCATCGGTCCGCGGTTTGGTGAAGCTTTCTTT. Supplemented by reference TRBV7-2 and TRBJ1-1, the full variable domain reads GAGVSQSPSNKVTEKGKDVELRCDPISGHTALYWYRQSLGQGLEFLIYFQGNSAPDKSGLPSDRFSAERTGGSVSTLTIQRTQQEDSAVYLCAIGPRFGEAFFGQGTRLTVV.

The J gene is TRBJ1-5, the V gene TRBV19; perhaps TRBD1 as D (5 bases). This CDR3 is built from 12 residues. CDR1 is LNHDA and CDR2 is SQIVND in the germline V gene (reference sequence). With 7 bases removed from V and 10 bases from J, the gap between germline ends came to 14 bases. CDR3: CASMGPGGPQHF. The CDR3, as DNA: TGTGCCAGTATGGGACCGGGTGGACCCCAGCATTTT.

This clonotype was seen repeatedly, ten times or more. The chain uses TRBV7-2 and TRBJ1-1, with D perhaps matching TRBD1 (5 bases). V was clipped by 3 bases and J by 2 bases, with 10 bases between them. Germline V gene data show CDR1 as SGHTA and CDR2 as FQGNSA. This CDR3 region has 14 residues. The CDR3 region has the DNA TGTGCCAGCAGCTTGCATAGGGGAAACACTGAAGCTTTCTTT. Translated: CASSLHRGNTEAFF.

This clonotype was counted at least ten times. The CDR3 sequence is CASSLGSATNEKLFF. In nucleotides, the CDR3 is TGTGCCAGCAGTTTAGGCAGTGCAACTAATGAAAAACTGTTTTTT. This chain links TRBV28 with TRBJ1-4; D gene ambiguous. Germline-derived CDR1 and CDR2 are MDHEN and SYDVKM. The CDR3 covers 15 residues. The V end lost 2 bases, the J end lost 0 bases, and 7 bases lay between the germline ends.

This clonotype is termed medium-sized (0.01 to 0.1%). The chain links TRBV7-2 to TRBJ2-7; 10 positions match TRBD1. The CDR3 consists of 19 residues. In germline, CDR1 is SGHTA, CDR2 FQGNSA. Trimming took 1 base from V and 5 from J; bases not matched to a gene: 17. CDR3 in amino acids: CASSLVAHLGQGISNEQYF. DNA for the CDR3: TGTGCCAGCAGCTTAGTGGCCCACCTGGGACAGGGGATCAGTAACGAGCAGTACTTC.

The gene calls are TRBV20-1 and TRBJ2-7; D gene unclear. CDR1 is DFQATT and CDR2 is SNEGSKA in the germline V gene (reference sequence). V shed 2 bases and J shed 9 bases, with 23 bases lying between them. The CDR3 spans 15 residues. This chain's CDR3 is CSARKTGQELLGQYF. In DNA form, the CDR3 reads TGCAGTGCTAGAAAGACTGGGCAGGAGCTACTGGGGCAGTACTTC.

Sample share makes this clonotype medium-sized (0.01 to 0.1%). The chain uses TRBV7-2 and TRBJ1-6; perhaps TRBD1 as D (5 bases). Looked up from germline, CDR1 is SGHTA and CDR2 is FQGNSA. This CDR3 has 14 amino acids. V lost 1 base and J lost 6, with 7 bases in between. The DNA of the CDR3 is TGTGCCAGCAGCTTAGTGCAGGGTAATTCACCCCTCCACTTT. This encodes CASSLVQGNSPLHF. Full variable domain (outside the CDR3, taken from reference TRBV7-2 and TRBJ1-6): GAGVSQSPSNKVTEKGKDVELRCDPISGHTALYWYRQSLGQGLEFLIYFQGNSAPDKSGLPSDRFSAERTGGSVSTLTIQRTQQEDSAVYLCASSLVQGNSPLHFGNGTRLTVT.

The sample holds a few counts of this clonotype. The gene calls are TRBV30 and TRBJ1-2; D is ambiguous. Trimming removed 1 base from V and 4 bases from J, with 4 bases in between. The germline CDR1 and CDR2 sequences are GTSNPN and SVGIG (reference sequence). The CDR3 covers 11 residues. The CDR3 sequence: CAWSGLYGYTF. CDR3 bases: TGTGCCTGGAGTGGGCTCTATGGCTACACCTTC.